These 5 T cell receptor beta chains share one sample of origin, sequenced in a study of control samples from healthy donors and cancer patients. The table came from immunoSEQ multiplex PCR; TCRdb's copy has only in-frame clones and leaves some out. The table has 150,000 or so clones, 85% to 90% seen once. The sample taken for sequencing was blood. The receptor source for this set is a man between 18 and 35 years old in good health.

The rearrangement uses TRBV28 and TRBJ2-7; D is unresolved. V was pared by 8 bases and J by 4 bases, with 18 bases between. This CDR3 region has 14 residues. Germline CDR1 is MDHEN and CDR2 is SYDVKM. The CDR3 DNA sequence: TGTGCCAGCCAGACATACGGAAGTCTATACGAGCAGTACTTC. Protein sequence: CASQTYGSLYEQYF.

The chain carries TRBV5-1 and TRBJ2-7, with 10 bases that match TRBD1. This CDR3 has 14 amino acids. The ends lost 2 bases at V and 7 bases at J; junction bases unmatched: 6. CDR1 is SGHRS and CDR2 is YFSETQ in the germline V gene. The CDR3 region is CASSFETGGSEQYF. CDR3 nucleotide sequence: TGCGCCAGCAGCTTCGAGACAGGGGGCTCTGAGCAGTACTTC. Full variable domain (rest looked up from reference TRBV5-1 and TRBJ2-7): KAGVTQTPRYLIKTRGQQVTLSCSPISGHRSVSWYQQTPGQGLQFLFEYFSETQRNKGNFPGRFSGRQFSNSRSEMNVSTLELGDSALYLCASSFETGGSEQYFGPGTRLTVT.

The CDR3, as DNA: TGTGCCACCAGCAGAGCCGGGACAGTATATGGCTACACCTTC. This codes for CATSRAGTVYGYTF. V usage is TRBV15 and J usage is TRBJ1-2; 7 bases are shared with TRBD1. Germline values: CDR1 LNHNV, CDR2 YYDKDF (reference sequence). The trim removed 1 base at V and 5 bases at J, leaving 4 bases unmatched. The CDR3 is 14 amino acids.

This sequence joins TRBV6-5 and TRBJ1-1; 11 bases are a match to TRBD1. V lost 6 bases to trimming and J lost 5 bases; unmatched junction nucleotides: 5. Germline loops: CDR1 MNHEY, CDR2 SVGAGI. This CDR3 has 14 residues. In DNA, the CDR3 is TGTGCCAGCAGAGGACAGGGGGCAACAACTGAAGCTTTCTTT. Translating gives CASRGQGATTEAFF.

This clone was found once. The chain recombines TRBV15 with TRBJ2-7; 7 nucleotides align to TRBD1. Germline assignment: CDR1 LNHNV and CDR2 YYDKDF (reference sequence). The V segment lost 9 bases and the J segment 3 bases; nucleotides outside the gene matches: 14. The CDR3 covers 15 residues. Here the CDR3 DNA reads TGTGCCACTCCCCTCCCCCCGGGACAGAACTACGAGCAGTACTTC. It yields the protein CATPLPPGQNYEQYF.